This TCR beta chain was observed in a study of CD8 T cells in Susac syndrome. Negative isolation was used for CD8+ and CD4+ T cells and FACS enrichment for TEMRA cells. Reverse transcription of about 0.5 to 1 ug RNA used random hexamers. Amplification of the TCR beta CDR3 was carried out by immunoSEQ multiplex PCR, which spanned a total of 54 Vbeta and 13 Jbeta segments. TCRdb re-called the immunoSEQ multiplex PCR reads with MiXCR, one entry per CDR3 protein. This table has approximately 180,000 distinct CDR3 sequences, about 94% appearing once. The V gene lost 1 base and the J gene lost 4 bases, with 8 bases spanning the gap. The CDR3 has 14 amino acids. Germline CDR1 LGHDT, CDR2 YNNKEL (reference sequence).

The sequence came from a human donor with multiple sclerosis. This chain connects TRBV3-1 to TRBJ2-1, with D possibly TRBD2 on 6 matching bases. The sample taken for sequencing was CD4+ T cells from PBMCs. As DNA, the CDR3 is TGTGCCAGCAGCCAAGCCGGGGGATACAATGAGCAGTTCTTC. The encoded protein is CASSQAGGYNEQFF.